This TCR beta chain was sequenced in a study of spatial heterogeneity in lung cancer. Whole-study findings and limits: For expanded intratumoral alpha and beta TCRs, counts tracked tumor mutation counts.

TCRdb re-called the 5' RACE reads with MiXCR, one entry per CDR3 protein. The sample contains nearly 25,000 distinct CDR3 sequences, 8.8% of which appear only once. This clonotype came up many times. As yet, its antigen is unknown. With 3 bases removed from V and 1 base from J, the gap between germline ends came to 9 bases. The CDR3 is made up of 15 amino acids. Germline V gene lookup returns CDR1 SGHNT and CDR2 YENEEA. The time point: sample taken at primary tumor resection. This sequence originates from a male donor with early-stage non-small cell lung cancer. Source: lung tumor tissue, taken at surgery. The chain uses TRBV11-3 and TRBJ2-2, with D perhaps matching TRBD1 (6 bases). The CDR3 DNA reads as TGTGCCAGCAGCTTGCCGACAGGGAACACCGGGGAGCTGTTTTTT. Translating it yields CASSLPTGNTGELFF.